Described below is a single T cell receptor (beta chain) sequence and its context. The antigen it recognizes is unknown. No qualities accompany the bases; no much larger clone lies one base away. The protocol used for the library was 5' RACE. TCRdb shows the sequencer as Illumina HiSeq 2500. A second PCR of roughly 7 to 12 cycles was performed with a sample-barcoded 5' primer and a J-beta primer mix. Each TCR beta cDNA molecule received a unique molecular identifier from a template-switch 5' adaptor carrying 12 random nucleotides. Each sample yielded at least 3 million CDR3-containing paired-end reads. First-strand cDNA was synthesized from all RNA with the Mint cDNA synthesis kit, primed by a TRBC-specific oligonucleotide. Following uracil-DNA glycosylase treatment, all cDNA underwent a first 18-cycle PCR with the universal primers M1SS and BC2_uni_R. Under the source paper's analysis protocol: Normalization of each sample was performed by random selection of 1 million high-quality reads, each carrying a distinct molecular identifier. Instead of being binned into consensus sequences, reads with shared molecular identifiers were discarded. CDR3 identification, clonotype clustering and error correction used MiTCR with a Q25 quality threshold and the strictest error-elimination algorithm. Lower-bound total TCR beta diversity was estimated with a nonparametric unseen species model using Euler transformation. TCRdb ran its own pipeline on the public reads, namely fastp trimming at Q25 and MiXCR clone calling, and kept in-frame beta chains. Here each entry gathers all rows of one CDR3 protein and keeps the most common genes and DNA. These V and J calls are TCRdb output, not the study's own analysis. The sample has about 1.8 million distinct CDR3 sequences on record, approximately 50% of them singletons. Approximately 2.1% of the sample rests with the top ten.

This sample stems from a study of blood T cells in healthy people across ages (dated by TCRdb to 2014 to 2015). Regarding the complete study: In model experiments, roughly one uniquely barcoded TCR beta cDNA molecule per two T cells was captured by template switching. To avoid experimental bias, donors of different ages were distributed randomly across sequencing lanes. Using deep sequencing normalized with unique cDNA molecular identifiers, the study measured how TCR beta repertoire diversity changes with age. The donors were split into four age groups: young (average about 15 years), middle-aged (39), aged (approximately 60) and long-lived (roughly 80). The study analyzed two additional independent replicas of 1 million unique cDNA reads from the same blood draw for two donors, one aged 18 to 29 and one aged 80 or older.

The germline V gene provides CDR1 MGHRA and CDR2 YSYEKL. V and J are trimmed by 0 bases and 4 bases, and the gene matches miss 12 bases of the junction. Counted from cysteine to phenylalanine, this CDR3 has 17 amino acids. Of all the DNA, just the CDR3 is kept, 51 bases in frame from base 1. The investigation overall reported the following: Observed TCR beta diversity correlated strongly with the percentage of naive T cells measured by flow cytometry. Because the CMV infection status of the donors was unknown, age-related changes in expanded clonotypes may potentially have been confounded. Since profiling was done on bulk unsorted PBMCs, naive and antigen-experienced compartments could not be conclusively compared. Observed TCR beta diversity per million T cells fell roughly linearly with age, and a significant reduction was already apparent by age roughly 40. Total diversity estimates from one million sequenced T cells were considered lower bounds and underestimates. The long-lived group showed more naive CD4+ T cells, fewer expanded clones and increased TCR diversity than the aged group, suggesting age selection.

The donors were roughly 39 Caucasian individuals from Russia, aged roughly 6 to 100 years, who were systemically healthy. Each donor gave ten milliliters of peripheral blood, collected into EDTA-treated Vacutainer tubes. Ficoll-Paque density-gradient centrifugation was used to isolate PBMCs, with at least 6.5 million obtained per sample. Total RNA was extracted from PBMCs with Trizol reagent, with at least 5.5 micrograms obtained per sample. Naive CD45RAhigh/CD27high T cell percentages were measured by flow cytometry on a PBMC aliquot from every donor. The sequenced sample consisted of blood. This sequence uses TRBV4-1 and TRBJ2-7, with 7 bases matching TRBD2. This clonotype originated in a woman aged 40 to 50 in good health. The bases read TGCGCCAGCAGCCAAGACGGCTTTGCGGGGGAGGGTTACGAGCAGTACTTC. It codes for CASSQDGFAGEGYEQYF.